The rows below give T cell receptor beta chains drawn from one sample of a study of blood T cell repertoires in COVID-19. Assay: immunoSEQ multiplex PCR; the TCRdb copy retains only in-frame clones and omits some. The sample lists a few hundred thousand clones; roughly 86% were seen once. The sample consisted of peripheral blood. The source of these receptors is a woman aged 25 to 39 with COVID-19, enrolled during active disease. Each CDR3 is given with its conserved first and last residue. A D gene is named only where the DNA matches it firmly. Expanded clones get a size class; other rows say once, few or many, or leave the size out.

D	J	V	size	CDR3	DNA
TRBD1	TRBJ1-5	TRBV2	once	CASSDKDRANQPQHF	TGTGCCAGCAGTGATAAGGACAGGGCCAATCAGCCCCAGCATTTT
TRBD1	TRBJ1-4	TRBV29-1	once	CSGTGVNEKLFF	TGCAGCGGAACAGGGGTTAATGAAAAACTGTTTTTT
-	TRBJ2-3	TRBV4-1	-	CASSQRQSTDTQYF	TGCGCCAGCAGCCAAAGACAGAGCACAGATACGCAGTATTTT
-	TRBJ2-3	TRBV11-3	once	CASSRRGADTQYF	TGTGCCAGCAGCCGTCGGGGGGCGGATACGCAGTATTTT
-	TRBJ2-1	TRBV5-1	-	CASSLFEGEQFF	TGCGCCAGCAGCTTGTTTGAGGGTGAGCAGTTCTTC
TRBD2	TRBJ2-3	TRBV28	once	CASSLAGEGTDTQYF	TGTGCCAGCAGTTTGGCGGGGGAAGGTACAGATACGCAGTATTTT
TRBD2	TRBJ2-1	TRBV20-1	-	CSASRDYNNEQFF	TGCAGTGCTAGTCGGGACTACAACAATGAGCAGTTCTTC
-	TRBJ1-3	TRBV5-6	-	CASSLRGSGFNTIYF	TGTGCCAGCAGCTTGCGGGGTTCGGGTTTCAACACCATATATTTT
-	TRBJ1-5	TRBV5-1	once	CASSLLKRQAVRQPQHF	TGCGCCAGCAGCCTCCTAAAGCGACAGGCGGTTCGTCAGCCCCAGCATTTT
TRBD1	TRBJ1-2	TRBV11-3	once	CASSQGQGSGYTF	TGTGCCAGCAGTCAGGGACAGGGATCTGGCTACACCTTC
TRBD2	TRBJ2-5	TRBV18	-	CASSSIRASGQETQYF	TGTGCCAGCTCGTCGATAAGGGCTAGCGGCCAAGAGACCCAGTACTTC
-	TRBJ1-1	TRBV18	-	CASSPPTGNTEAFF	TGTGCCAGCTCACCACCCACGGGTAACACTGAAGCTTTCTTT
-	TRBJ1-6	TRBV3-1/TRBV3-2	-	CASSQALFSPLHF	TGTGCCAGCAGCCAAGCATTGTTCTCACCCCTCCACTTT
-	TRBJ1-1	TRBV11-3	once	CASSLTGIGTEAFF	TGTGCCAGCAGCTTAACAGGGATAGGGACTGAAGCTTTCTTT
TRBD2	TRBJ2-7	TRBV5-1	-	CASSLAGLAGGYEQYF	TGCGCCAGCAGCTTGGCCGGACTAGCGGGGGGGTACGAGCAGTACTTC
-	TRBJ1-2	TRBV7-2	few	CASSLRHPPNYGYTF	TGTGCCAGCAGCCTCAGACATCCCCCTAACTATGGCTACACCTTC
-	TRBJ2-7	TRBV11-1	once	CASSLNRAYEQYF	TGTGCCAGCAGCTTAAACAGAGCCTACGAGCAGTACTTC
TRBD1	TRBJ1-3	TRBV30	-	CAWEPQGGPSGNTIYF	TGTGCCTGGGAACCTCAGGGGGGCCCCTCTGGAAACACCATATATTTT
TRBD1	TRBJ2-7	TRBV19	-	CASRPGQGASEEQYF	TGTGCCAGTAGGCCGGGACAGGGGGCTTCGGAAGAGCAGTACTTC
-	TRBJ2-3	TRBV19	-	CASSITGGDTQYF	TGTGCCAGTAGTATAACAGGAGGGGATACGCAGTATTTT
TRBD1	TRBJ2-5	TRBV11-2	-	CASSGQDRGSRETQYF	TGTGCCAGCAGCGGGCAGGACAGGGGGTCGCGAGAGACCCAGTACTTC
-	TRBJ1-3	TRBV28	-	CASSPQDVGNTIYF	TGTGCCAGCAGCCCACAGGATGTTGGAAACACCATATATTTT
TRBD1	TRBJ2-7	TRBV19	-	CASSMTGTSYEQYF	TGTGCCAGTAGTATGACAGGGACAAGTTACGAGCAGTACTTC
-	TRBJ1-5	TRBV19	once	CASSIAPNQPQHF	TGTGCCAGTAGTATAGCCCCGAATCAGCCCCAGCATTTT
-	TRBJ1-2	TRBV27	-	CASSSTGGDYGYTF	TGTGCCAGCAGTTCGACGGGGGGGGACTATGGCTACACCTTC
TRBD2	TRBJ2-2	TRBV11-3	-	CASSLLRTSVGSGELFF	TGTGCCAGCAGCTTACTTAGGACTAGCGTCGGATCCGGGGAGCTGTTTTTT
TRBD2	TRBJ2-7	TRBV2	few	CASRAGRSSYEQYF	TGTGCCAGCAGAGCCGGGAGGTCTTCCTACGAGCAGTACTTC
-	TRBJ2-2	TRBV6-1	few	CASSDGERETGELFF	TGTGCCAGCAGTGACGGTGAGAGGGAAACCGGGGAGCTGTTTTTT
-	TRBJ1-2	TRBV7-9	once	CASSLGEDSPYGYTF	TGTGCCAGCAGCTTAGGAGAAGACAGTCCCTATGGCTACACCTTC
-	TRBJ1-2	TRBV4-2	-	CASSQVGRGYTF	TGTGCCAGCAGCCAAGTGGGGCGGGGCTACACCTTC
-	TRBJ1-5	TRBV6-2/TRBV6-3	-	CASSLWGGNQPQHF	TGTGCCAGCAGTCTTTGGGGGGGCAATCAGCCCCAGCATTTT
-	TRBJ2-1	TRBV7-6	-	CASSLGGPNEQFF	TGTGCCAGCAGCTTAGGGGGGCCGAATGAGCAGTTCTTC
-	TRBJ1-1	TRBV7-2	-	CASSLDSPRNTEAFF	TGTGCCAGCAGCTTGGACAGTCCTAGGAACACTGAAGCTTTCTTT
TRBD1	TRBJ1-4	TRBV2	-	CASRMGTGNEKLFF	TGTGCCAGCAGAATGGGGACAGGGAATGAAAAACTGTTTTTT
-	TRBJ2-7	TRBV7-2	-	CASRSRTDRLYEQYF	TGTGCCAGCAGATCGAGGACAGACCGGCTTTACGAGCAGTACTTC
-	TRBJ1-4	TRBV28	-	CASRGTGGLSNEKLFF	TGTGCCAGCAGGGGTACCGGGGGACTTTCTAATGAAAAACTGTTTTTT
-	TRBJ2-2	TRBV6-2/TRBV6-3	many	CASSYSLEAGELFF	TGTGCCAGCAGTTACTCCTTGGAGGCCGGGGAGCTGTTTTTT
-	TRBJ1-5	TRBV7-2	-	CASSLGQRYQPQHF	TGTGCCAGCAGCTTAGGACAGCGCTATCAGCCCCAGCATTTT
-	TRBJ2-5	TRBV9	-	CASSAQGVQETQYF	TGTGCCAGCAGCGCCCAAGGGGTCCAAGAGACCCAGTACTTC
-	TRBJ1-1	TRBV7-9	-	CASSLGPMNTEAFF	TGTGCCAGCAGCCTGGGGCCCATGAACACTGAAGCTTTCTTT
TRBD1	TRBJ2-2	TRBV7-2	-	CASSPRGQARGELFF	TGTGCCAGCAGCCCGCGGGGACAGGCGAGGGGGGAGCTGTTTTTT
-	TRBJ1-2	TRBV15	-	CATSRDTNYGYTF	TGTGCCACCAGTCGGGACACAAACTATGGCTACACCTTC